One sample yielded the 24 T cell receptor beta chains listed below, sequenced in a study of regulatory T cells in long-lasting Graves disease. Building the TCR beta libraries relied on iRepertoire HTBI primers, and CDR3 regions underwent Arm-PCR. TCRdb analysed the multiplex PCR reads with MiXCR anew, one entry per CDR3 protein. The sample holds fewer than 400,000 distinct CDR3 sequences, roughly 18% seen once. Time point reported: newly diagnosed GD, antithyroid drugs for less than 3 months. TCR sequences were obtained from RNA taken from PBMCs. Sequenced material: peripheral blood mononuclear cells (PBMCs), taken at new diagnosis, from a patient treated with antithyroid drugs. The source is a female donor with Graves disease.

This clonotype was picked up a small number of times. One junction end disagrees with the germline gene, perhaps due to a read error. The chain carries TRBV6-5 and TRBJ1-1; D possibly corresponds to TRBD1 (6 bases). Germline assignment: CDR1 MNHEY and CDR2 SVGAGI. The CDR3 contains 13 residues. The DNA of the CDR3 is TGTGCCAGCAGTTACTCGAGGGACACTGATGCTTTCTTT. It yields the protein CASSYSRDTDAFF.

CDR3 region: CAISGLAGGYEQYF. CDR3 DNA: TGTGCCATCAGTGGACTAGCGGGAGGCTACGAGCAGTACTTC. The chain employs TRBV10-3 and TRBJ2-7; 13 nucleotides match TRBD2. The V and J ends lost 4 bases and 3 bases, in that order; junction bases with no gene match: 0. The CDR3 has 14 amino acids. Germline-derived CDR1 and CDR2 are ENHRY and SYGVKD.

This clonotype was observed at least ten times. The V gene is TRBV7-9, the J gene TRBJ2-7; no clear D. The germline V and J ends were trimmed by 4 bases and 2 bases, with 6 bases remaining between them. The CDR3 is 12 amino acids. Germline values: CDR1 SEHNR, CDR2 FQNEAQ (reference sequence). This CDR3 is CASSYRTYEQYF. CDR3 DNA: TGTGCCAGCAGCTATAGGACCTACGAGCAGTACTTC. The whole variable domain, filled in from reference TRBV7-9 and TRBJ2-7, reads DTGVSQNPRHKITKRGQNVTFRCDPISEHNRLYWYRQTLGQGPEFLTYFQNEAQLEKSRLLSDRFSAERPKGSFSTLEIQRTEQGDSAMYLCASSYRTYEQYFGPGTRLTVT.

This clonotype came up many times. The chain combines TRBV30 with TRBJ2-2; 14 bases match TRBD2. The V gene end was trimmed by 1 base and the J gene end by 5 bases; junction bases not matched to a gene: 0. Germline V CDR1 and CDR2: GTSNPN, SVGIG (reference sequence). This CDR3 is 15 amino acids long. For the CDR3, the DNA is TGTGCCTGGAGTGGGACTAGCGGGAGGACCGGGGAGCTGTTTTTT. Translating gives CAWSGTSGRTGELFF.

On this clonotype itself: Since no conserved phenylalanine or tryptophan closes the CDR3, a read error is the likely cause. CDR3 bases: TGTGCCAGCAGTGAGGTCGTTACAGATCAAGAGACCCAGTACCTC. Protein: CASSEVVTDQETQYL. The chain joins TRBV6-1 to TRBJ2-5; no reliable D call. CDR3 length: 15 amino acids. Deletions cut 3 bases from V and 2 bases from J, with 13 bases between. Germline CDR1 is MNHNS and CDR2 is SASEGT.

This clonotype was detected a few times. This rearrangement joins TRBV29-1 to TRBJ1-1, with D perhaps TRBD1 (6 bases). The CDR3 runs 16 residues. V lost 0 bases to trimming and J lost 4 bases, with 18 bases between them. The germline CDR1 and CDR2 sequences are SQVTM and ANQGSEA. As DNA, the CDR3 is TGCAGCGTTGAAGATCTGGGGGGGGCGGGGGCCACTGAAGCTTTCTTT. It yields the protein CSVEDLGGAGATEAFF.

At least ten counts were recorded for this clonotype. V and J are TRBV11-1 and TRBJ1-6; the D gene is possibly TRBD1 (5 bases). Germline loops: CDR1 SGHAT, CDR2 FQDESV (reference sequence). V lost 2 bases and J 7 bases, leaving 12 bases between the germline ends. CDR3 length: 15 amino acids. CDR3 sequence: CASSLMPGPNSPLHF. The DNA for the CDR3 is TGTGCCAGCAGCTTAATGCCGGGACCGAATTCACCCCTCCACTTT.

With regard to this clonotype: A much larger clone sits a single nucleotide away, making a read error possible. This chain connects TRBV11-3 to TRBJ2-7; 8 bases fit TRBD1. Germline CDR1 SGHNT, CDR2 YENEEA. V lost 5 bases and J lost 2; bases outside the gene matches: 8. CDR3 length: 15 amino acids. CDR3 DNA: TGTGCCAGCAGCGCCGGACAGGGAGACACCTACGAGCAGTACTTC. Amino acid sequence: CASSAGQGDTYEQYF.

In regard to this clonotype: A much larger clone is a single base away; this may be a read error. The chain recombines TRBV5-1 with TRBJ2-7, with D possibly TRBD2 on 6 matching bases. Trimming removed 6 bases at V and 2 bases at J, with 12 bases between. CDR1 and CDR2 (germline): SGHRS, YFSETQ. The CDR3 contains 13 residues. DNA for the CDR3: TGCGCCAGCACTTTCGGGAGCCCCTACGAGCAGTACTTC. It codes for CASTFGSPYEQYF. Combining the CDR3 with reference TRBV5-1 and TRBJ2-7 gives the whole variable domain KAGVTQTPRYLIKTRGQQVTLSCSPISGHRSVSWYQQTPGQGLQFLFEYFSETQRNKGNFPGRFSGRQFSNSRSEMNVSTLELGDSALYLCASTFGSPYEQYFGPGTRLTVT.

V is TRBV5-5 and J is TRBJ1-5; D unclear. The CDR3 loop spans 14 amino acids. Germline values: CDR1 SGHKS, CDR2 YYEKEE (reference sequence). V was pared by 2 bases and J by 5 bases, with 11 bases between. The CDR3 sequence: CASSFGSQDQPQHF. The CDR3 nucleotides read TGTGCCAGCAGCTTCGGTTCCCAGGATCAGCCCCAGCATTTT.

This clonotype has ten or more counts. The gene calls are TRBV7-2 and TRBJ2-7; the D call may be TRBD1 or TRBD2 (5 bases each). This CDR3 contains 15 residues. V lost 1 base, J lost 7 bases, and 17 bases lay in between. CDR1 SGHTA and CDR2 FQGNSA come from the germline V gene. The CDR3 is CASSLDGTPSTEQYF. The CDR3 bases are TGTGCCAGCAGCTTAGATGGGACCCCCTCTACGGAGCAGTACTTC.

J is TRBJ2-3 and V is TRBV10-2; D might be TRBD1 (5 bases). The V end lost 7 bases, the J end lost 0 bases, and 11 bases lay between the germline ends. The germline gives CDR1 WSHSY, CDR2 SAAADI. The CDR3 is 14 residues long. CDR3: CASTDRTSTDTQYF. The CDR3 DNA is TGCGCCAGCACCGACAGAACTAGCACAGATACGCAGTATTTT.

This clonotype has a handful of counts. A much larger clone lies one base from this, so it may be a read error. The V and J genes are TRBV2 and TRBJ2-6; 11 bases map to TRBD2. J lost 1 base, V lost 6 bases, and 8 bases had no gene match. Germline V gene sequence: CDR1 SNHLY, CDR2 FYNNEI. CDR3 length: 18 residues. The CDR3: CASRVAGGLRSGANVLTF. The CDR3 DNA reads TGTGCCAGCAGGGTAGCGGGAGGGCTGAGGTCTGGGGCCAACGTCCTGACTTTC.

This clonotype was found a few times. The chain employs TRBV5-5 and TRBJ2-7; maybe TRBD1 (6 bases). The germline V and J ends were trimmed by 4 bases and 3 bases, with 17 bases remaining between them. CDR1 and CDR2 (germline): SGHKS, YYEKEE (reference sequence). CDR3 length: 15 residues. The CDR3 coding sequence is TGTGCCAGCAGCCTGCCAGGGGACGGGGTCTACGAGCAGTACTTC. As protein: CASSLPGDGVYEQYF.

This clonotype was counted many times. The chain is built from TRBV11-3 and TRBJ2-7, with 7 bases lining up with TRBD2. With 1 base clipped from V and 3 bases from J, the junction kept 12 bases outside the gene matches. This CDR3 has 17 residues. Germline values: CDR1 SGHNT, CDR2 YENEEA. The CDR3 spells CASSLGQSGKGVYEQYF. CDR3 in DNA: TGTGCCAGCAGCTTAGGACAAAGCGGGAAAGGAGTCTACGAGCAGTACTTC.

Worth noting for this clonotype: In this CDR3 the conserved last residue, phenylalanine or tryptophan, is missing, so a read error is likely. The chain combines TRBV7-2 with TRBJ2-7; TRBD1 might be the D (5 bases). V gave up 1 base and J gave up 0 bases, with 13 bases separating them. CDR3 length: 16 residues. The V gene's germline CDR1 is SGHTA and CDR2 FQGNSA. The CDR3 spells CASSLGGLDISYEQYL. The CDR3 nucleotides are TGTGCCAGCAGCTTAGGAGGCTTGGACATCTCCTACGAGCAGTACCTC.

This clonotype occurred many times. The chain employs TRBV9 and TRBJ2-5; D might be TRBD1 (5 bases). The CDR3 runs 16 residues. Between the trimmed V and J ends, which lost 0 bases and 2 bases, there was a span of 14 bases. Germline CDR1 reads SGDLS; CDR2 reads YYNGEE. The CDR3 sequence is CASSVDTGRPQETQYF. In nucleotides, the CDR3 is TGTGCCAGCAGCGTAGATACAGGCCGACCACAAGAGACCCAGTACTTC.

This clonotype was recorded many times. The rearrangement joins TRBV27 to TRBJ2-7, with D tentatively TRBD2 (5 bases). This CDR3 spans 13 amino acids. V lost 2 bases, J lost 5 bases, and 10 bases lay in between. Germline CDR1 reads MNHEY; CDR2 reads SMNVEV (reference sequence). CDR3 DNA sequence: TGTGCCAGCAGTTTACGGGGTAGCCACGAGCAGTACTTC. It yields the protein CASSLRGSHEQYF.

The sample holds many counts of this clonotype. The CDR3 loop reads CASASGGLNNSPLHF. As DNA, the CDR3 is TGTGCCAGCGCATCAGGGGGATTAAATAATTCACCCCTCCACTTT. The rearrangement uses TRBV27 and TRBJ1-6, with TRBD1 identical over 7 bases. The CDR3 has 15 amino acids. Germline loops: CDR1 MNHEY, CDR2 SMNVEV (reference sequence). Trimming at V came to 8 bases and at J to 5 bases, leaving 9 bases not matched to a gene.

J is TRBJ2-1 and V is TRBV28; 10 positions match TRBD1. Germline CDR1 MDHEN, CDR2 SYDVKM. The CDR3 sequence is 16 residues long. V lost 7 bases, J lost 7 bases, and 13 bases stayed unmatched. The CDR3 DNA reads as TGTGCCAGCAAGGAGGAGGGGGACAGGGGTTGGAATGAGCAGTTCTTC. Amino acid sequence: CASKEEGDRGWNEQFF.

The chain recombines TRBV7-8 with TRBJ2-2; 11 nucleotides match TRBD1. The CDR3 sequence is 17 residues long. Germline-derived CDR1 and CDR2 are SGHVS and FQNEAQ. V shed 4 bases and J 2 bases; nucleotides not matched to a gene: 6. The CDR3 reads CASSSPDRGLNTGELFF. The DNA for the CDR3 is TGTGCCAGCAGCTCCCCGGACAGGGGGCTTAACACCGGGGAGCTGTTTTTT.

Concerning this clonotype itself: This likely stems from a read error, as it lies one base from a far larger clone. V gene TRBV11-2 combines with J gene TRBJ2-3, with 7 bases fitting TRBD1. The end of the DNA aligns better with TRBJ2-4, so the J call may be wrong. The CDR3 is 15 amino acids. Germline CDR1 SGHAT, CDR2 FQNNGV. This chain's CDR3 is CASSSLRDSLWDQYF. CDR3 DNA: TGTGCCAGCAGCTCGCTCAGGGACAGCCTTTGGGATCAGTACTTC.

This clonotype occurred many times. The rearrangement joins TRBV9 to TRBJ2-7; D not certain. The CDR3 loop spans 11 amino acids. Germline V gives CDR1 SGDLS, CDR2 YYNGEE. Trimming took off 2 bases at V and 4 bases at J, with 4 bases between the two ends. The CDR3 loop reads CASSVGYEQYF. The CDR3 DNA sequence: TGTGCCAGCAGCGTGGGTTACGAGCAGTACTTC. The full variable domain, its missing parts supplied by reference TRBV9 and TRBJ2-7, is DSGVTQTPKHLITATGQRVTLRCSPRSGDLSVYWYQQSLDQGLQFLIQYYNGEERAKGNILERFSAQQFPDLHSELNLSSLELGDSALYFCASSVGYEQYFGPGTRLTVT.

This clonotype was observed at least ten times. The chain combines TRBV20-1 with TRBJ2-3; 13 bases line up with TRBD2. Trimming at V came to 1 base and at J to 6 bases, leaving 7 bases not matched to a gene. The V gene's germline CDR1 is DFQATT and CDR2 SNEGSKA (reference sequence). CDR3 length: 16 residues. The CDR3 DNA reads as TGCAGTGCTAGAGTTTTGGGACTAGCGGGACTGGATACGCAGTATTTT. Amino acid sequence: CSARVLGLAGLDTQYF.